The T cell receptor beta chain described here comes from a study of human T cells and chemical hapten exposure (dated by TCRdb to 2020 to 2023). Concerning the study at large: For sensitization, 2% DPC in acetone was applied to a 2 cm by 2 cm area of upper inner arm skin. Throughout the study period of roughly five months, patients also received therapeutic DPC doses to the scalp every week. Patch testing was done on the upper back using Finn chambers containing 0.01% DPC, and results were scored after 6 days according to International Contact Dermatitis Research Group standards. The mostly female patient cohort included alopecia areata with under or over 50% scalp involvement, alopecia totalis and alopecia universalis. Libraries were combined into a pool for sequencing, and differences in TCR yield between samples came mainly from small differences in library volumes within the pool. The study tracked peripheral blood TCR repertoire changes in vivo during primary and secondary sensitization to the hapten diphenylcyclopropenone (DPC) in alopecia patients. Blood was sampled from patients pre-sensitization (week 0) and at 2, 6 and about 24 weeks after DPC sensitization. Blood for TCR sequencing was provided by twenty-nine alopecia patients at one to four time points (pre-sensitization, 2, 6 and 24 weeks). The study at large found these results: After repeated subsampling, changes were observed in the strength of the expansion versus patch-test correlation and in the threshold at which the correlation became significant. Expanded TCRs formed significantly more large CDR3 similarity clusters than pre-sensitization or healthy control sets, consistent with antigen-driven responses. DPC sensitization did not change how many TCRs were above 1 in 1000 frequency, and no evidence was found of alterations in global repertoire structure. Alopecia, a presumed autoimmune disease, was present in all patients, so the immune response of the patients might differ from that of healthy individuals. Patch test score was positively correlated with the number of PT1 expanded TCRs, with significance at thresholds 8, 16 and 32 but not at 4.

The library was built by means of RACE. The reads were generated on a NextSeq 500. Library preparation attached unique molecular identifiers to individual cDNA molecules for quantitative, reproducible TCR counting. Both TCR alpha and TCR beta chains were sequenced from each blood RNA sample. Concerning the study's data processing: Samples had a median of around 92,000 TCRs, with a range from roughly 23,224 to 700,000. The Decombinator software suite was used to annotate V, J and CDR3 in the TCR reads. Every sample was subsampled to the same number of TCRs (28,000) for the PS versus PT1 abundance plots. TCRs were defined as expanded if absent before sensitization and observed at least eight times at the 2-week time point. The public sequencing data were trimmed at Q25 with fastp and processed into clonotypes with MiXCR by TCRdb, which kept only in-frame beta chains. Duplicate CDR3 protein sequences are folded into a single record with the most common DNA and genes. TCRdb's processing, not the authors' own work, is the source of the V and J calls. The sample table contains tens of thousands of distinct CDR3 sequences; only one count was recorded for around 12% of them. Jointly, the top ten make up 4.5% to 7% of the sample.

The junction shows trimming of 2 bases on V and 3 bases on J, plus 14 bases between the germline ends. The CDR3 spans 17 residues, from the cysteine through the phenylalanine. This entry keeps only the CDR3 DNA: 51 bases, framed from base 1. CDR1 ENHRY and CDR2 SYGVKD are derived from the germline V gene. The time point label, as the study defines it: pre-sensitization, week 0. The treatment or condition label for this specimen denotes: therapeutic diphenylcyclopropenone sensitization with weekly scalp DPC. At each patch-test visit, blood was drawn before the patch test was applied. To be eligible, patients had to be aged 18 to 70, diagnosed with alopecia and judged suitable for DPC therapy, while pregnant patients were excluded. Total RNA was extracted from unfractionated whole blood collected in Tempus Blood RNA tubes. This clonotype appeared a few times. Its binding antigen is unknown. No per-base quality is available; no much larger clone lies one base away.

The TCR was taken from a woman in her 30s with alopecia areata. Some clones in this sample may be carry-over from other donors' samples. The chain couples TRBV10-3 to TRBJ1-6, with a weak D call of TRBD1 (6 bases match). The sample here was whole blood, taken in connection with sensitization to the hapten diphenylcyclopropenone (DPC). The DNA sequence is TGTGCCATCAGTGAGACTACAGGGTGGGGCTATAATTCACCCCTCCACTTT. Protein translation: CAISETTGWGYNSPLHF.